This T cell receptor (beta chain) was sequenced in a study of STAT5B mutations in CD4+ large granular lymphocyte leukemia. This clone was seen once. The trim removed 6 bases at V and 7 bases at J, leaving 8 bases unmatched. Germline V lookup: CDR1 MNHEY, CDR2 SMNVEV (reference sequence). The CDR3 length is 14 residues. How the authors handled the data: A productive frequency of 2.59 x 10-5 was the lowest detectable. The table came from immunoSEQ multiplex PCR; TCRdb's copy has only in-frame clones and leaves some out. V, J and clone size reflect that table, while D and trimming were determined from the DNA. Of about 45,000 clones in the sample, 65% to 90% were seen once.

Sequenced sample: CD4+ T cells from blood buffy coats. This sequence originates from a human donor in good health. V usage is TRBV27 and J usage is TRBJ1-2; 10 bases align to TRBD1. CDR3 residues: CASRLTDRGGGYTF. The CDR3 DNA sequence: TGTGCCAGCAGACTCACGGACAGGGGGGGTGGCTACACCTTC.